One sample yielded the 20 T cell receptor beta chains listed below, sequenced in a study of cytomegalovirus exposure and HLA in healthy donors. Primers for the PCR totalled 60 Vbeta and 13 Jbeta. Sequencing used immunoSEQ multiplex PCR; TCRdb keeps in-frame clones, though not all of them. The table shows roughly 110,000 clones, with 74% occurring only once. Material for sequencing was PBMCs. The receptors derive from a human donor in good health.

V and J are TRBV19 and TRBJ2-3; a possible D gene is TRBD2 (6 bases). V was clipped by 4 bases and J by 5 bases, with 13 bases between them. CDR3 length: 14 residues. Per the germline V gene, CDR1 is LNHDA and CDR2 is SQIVND (reference sequence). CDR3: CASSKTRVRDTQYF. CDR3 nucleotides: TGTGCCAGTAGTAAGACTAGAGTGAGAGATACGCAGTATTTT.

The chain combines TRBV4-1 with TRBJ2-6; D gene ambiguous. This CDR3 has 15 residues. Germline CDR1 MGHRA, CDR2 YSYEKL. Trimming removed 4 bases at V and 1 base at J, with 8 bases between. CDR3 sequence: CASSLTLSGANVLTF. The CDR3, as DNA: TGCGCCAGCAGCCTGACACTGTCTGGGGCCAACGTCCTGACTTTC.

The rearrangement links TRBV30 to TRBJ1-1; perhaps TRBD1 as D (6 bases). The CDR3 loop spans 13 amino acids. Germline CDR1 and CDR2: GTSNPN and SVGIG (reference sequence). Trimming took 1 base from V and 2 from J, leaving 8 bases between them. CDR3 bases: TGTGCCTGGAGTGAGGACAGCAACACTGAAGCTTTCTTT. Its translation is CAWSEDSNTEAFF.

The chain carries TRBV7-8 and TRBJ1-3; D ambiguous. This CDR3 is built from 18 residues. Germline V gene lookup returns CDR1 SGHVS and CDR2 FQNEAQ. The germline V and J ends were trimmed by 3 bases and 0 bases, with 18 bases remaining between them. DNA for the CDR3: TGTGCCAGCAGCTTGCCCTTCGGCTCCCGGAGCTCTGGAAACACCATATATTTT. Residues: CASSLPFGSRSSGNTIYF.

V is TRBV30 and J is TRBJ1-4; a weak D match, TRBD1 (6 bases). This CDR3 contains 16 residues. Germline V gene lookup returns CDR1 GTSNPN and CDR2 SVGIG (reference sequence). The germline V and J ends were trimmed by 3 bases and 5 bases, with 19 bases remaining between them. The CDR3 sequence is CAWSRTASGSNEKLFF. The CDR3 nucleotides are TGTGCCTGGAGCCGGACAGCCTCAGGAAGCAATGAAAAACTGTTTTTT.

The rearrangement links TRBV19 to TRBJ2-1; 9 bases match TRBD2. V trimming: 4 bases; J trimming: 8 bases; junction bases outside the gene matches: 3. This CDR3 comprises 13 residues. CDR1 is LNHDA, CDR2 SQIVND, per germline (reference sequence). Written as DNA, the CDR3 is TGTGCCAGTAGTAGAGCTAGCGGGGATGAGCAGTTCTTC. Its translation is CASSRASGDEQFF.

This chain connects TRBV6-1 to TRBJ2-1, with D possibly matching TRBD2 (6 bases). The CDR3 spans 15 residues. V lost 7 bases to trimming and J lost 2 bases, with 15 bases between them. Germline V CDR1 and CDR2: MNHNS, SASEGT. The CDR3 loop is CASISGSGAYNEQFF. DNA of the CDR3: TGTGCCAGCATTAGCGGTTCCGGCGCCTACAATGAGCAGTTCTTC.

This clone was seen only once. The chain employs TRBV7-8 and TRBJ1-1; D not resolved. The CDR3 length is 17 residues. The V end lost 3 bases, the J end lost 0 bases, and 17 bases lay between the germline ends. CDR1 and CDR2 (germline): SGHVS, FQNEAQ. The CDR3 reads CASSFPKTSTMNTEAFF. CDR3 DNA sequence: TGTGCCAGCAGCTTTCCCAAAACCTCTACCATGAACACTGAAGCTTTCTTT.

The V gene is TRBV6-5, the J gene TRBJ1-2, with 8 bases matching TRBD1. Germline values: CDR1 MNHEY, CDR2 SVGAGI. The CDR3 loop spans 15 amino acids. Trimming took 5 bases from V and 2 from J; bases not matched to a gene: 7. This chain's CDR3 is CASSKDRGWNYGYTF. The CDR3 DNA reads TGTGCCAGCAGTAAAGACAGGGGATGGAACTATGGCTACACCTTC.

This rearrangement joins TRBV2 to TRBJ1-2; maybe TRBD1 (6 bases). CDR1 is SNHLY, CDR2 FYNNEI, per germline. This CDR3 contains 11 residues. V lost 9 bases, J lost 4 bases, and 9 bases lay in between. The CDR3 reads CASTGRYGYTF. In DNA, the CDR3 is TGTGCCAGTACAGGGCGCTATGGCTACACCTTC.

This clone was counted only a few times. The gene calls are TRBV2 and TRBJ1-3, with 7 nucleotides matching TRBD1. CDR1 and CDR2 (germline): SNHLY, FYNNEI. V dropped 7 bases and J dropped 0; count of bases not matched to a gene: 9. This CDR3 comprises 16 residues. In nucleotides, the CDR3 is TGTGCCAGCACCTGGGGGACAGCGAGCTCTGGAAACACCATATATTTT. This gives the protein CASTWGTASSGNTIYF.

This clone has only a few counts. V and J are TRBV7-9 and TRBJ1-3, with 8 bases matching TRBD1. Looked up from germline, CDR1 is SEHNR and CDR2 is FQNEAQ (reference sequence). V trimming: 4 bases; J trimming: 4 bases; junction bases outside the gene matches: 0. CDR3 size: 13 residues. The chain's CDR3 is CASSWDRGNTIYF. The CDR3 bases are TGTGCCAGCAGCTGGGACAGGGGAAACACCATATATTTT. Filled out from reference TRBV7-9 and TRBJ1-3, the complete variable domain reads DTGVSQNPRHKITKRGQNVTFRCDPISEHNRLYWYRQTLGQGPEFLTYFQNEAQLEKSRLLSDRFSAERPKGSFSTLEIQRTEQGDSAMYLCASSWDRGNTIYFGEGSWLTVV.

The chain combines TRBV2 with TRBJ2-7, with D tentatively TRBD1 (5 bases). CDR3 length: 12 residues. The germline V gene encodes CDR1 SNHLY and CDR2 FYNNEI. Trimming removed 4 bases at V and 9 bases at J, with 13 bases between. The CDR3: CASSGTSMGQYF. CDR3 DNA: TGTGCCAGCAGTGGGACATCTATGGGGCAGTACTTC.

This chain links TRBV9 with TRBJ2-1; D is unclear. This CDR3 comprises 14 residues. With 4 bases removed from V and 8 bases from J, the gap between germline ends came to 16 bases. Germline values: CDR1 SGDLS, CDR2 YYNGEE. The CDR3 sequence is CASSPAEALYEQFF. In nucleotides, the CDR3 is TGTGCCAGCAGCCCGGCAGAGGCGCTTTATGAGCAGTTCTTC.

This clone was seen once. The junction departs from the called germline gene at one end, perhaps through a read error. The V gene is TRBV7-7, the J gene TRBJ2-2, with 11 bases lining up with TRBD1. Germline assignment: CDR1 SSHAT and CDR2 FNYEAQ (reference sequence). CDR3 size: 16 residues. CDR3 nucleotide sequence: TGTGCTAGCAGCCTCGGGACAGGGGGTAGAACCGGGGAGCTGTTTTTT. It codes for CASSLGTGGRTGELFF.

The chain couples TRBV21-1 to TRBJ2-2; the D call in the table, TRBD2, was not verified against the DNA. TRBV21-1 represents a pseudogene. This CDR3 has 14 amino acids. The CDR3: CASSKERIPGELFF. In DNA form, the CDR3 reads TGTGCCAGCAGCAAAGAGCGGATCCCCGGGGAGCTGTTTTTT.

Remarks on this clone: At one of its ends the junction is not consistent with the germline gene, which may arise from a read error. V gene TRBV6-1 combines with J gene TRBJ1-2; D perhaps matches TRBD1 (5 bases). This CDR3 is built from 11 residues. The germline V gene encodes CDR1 MNHNS and CDR2 SASEGT. The CDR3 sequence is CASSQGAPLAF. The CDR3 DNA is TGTGCCAGCAGCCAAGGGGCCCCTCTCGCCTTC.

This sequence joins TRBV7-3 and TRBJ2-2; D remains unclear. This CDR3 comprises 13 residues. Trimming removed 8 bases at V and 5 bases at J, with 12 bases between. Germline CDR1 reads SGHTA; CDR2 reads FQGTGA. The CDR3 loop is CASAAFGTGELFF. CDR3 sequence (DNA): TGTGCCAGCGCGGCCTTCGGAACCGGGGAGCTGTTTTTT. The full variable domain, its missing parts supplied by reference TRBV7-3 and TRBJ2-2, is GAGVSQTPSNKVTEKGKYVELRCDPISGHTALYWYRQSLGQGPEFLIYFQGTGAADDSGLPNDRFFAVRPEGSVSTLKIQRTERGDSAVYLCASAAFGTGELFFGEGSRLTVL.

The chain carries TRBV15 and TRBJ1-5; a possible D gene is TRBD1 (5 bases). With 0 bases removed from V and 7 bases from J, the gap between germline ends came to 13 bases. CDR3 length equals 15 residues. Germline V CDR1 and CDR2: LNHNV, YYDKDF (reference sequence). CDR3 nucleotide sequence: TGTGCCACCAGCAGAGATCAGGGCCTGGAGCAGCCCCAGCATTTT. Protein product: CATSRDQGLEQPQHF.

This sequence joins TRBV9 and TRBJ1-1; 8 bases line up with TRBD1. Germline CDR1 reads SGDLS; CDR2 reads YYNGEE. The V gene end was trimmed by 2 bases and the J gene end by 0 bases; junction bases not matched to a gene: 3. The CDR3 has 15 residues. CDR3 in amino acids: CASSVQTGVNTEAFF. The CDR3 DNA follows: TGTGCCAGCAGCGTCCAGACAGGGGTGAACACTGAAGCTTTCTTT. The whole variable domain, remainder taken from reference TRBV9 and TRBJ1-1, is DSGVTQTPKHLITATGQRVTLRCSPRSGDLSVYWYQQSLDQGLQFLIQYYNGEERAKGNILERFSAQQFPDLHSELNLSSLELGDSALYFCASSVQTGVNTEAFFGQGTRLTVV.